This T cell receptor beta chain was observed in a study of blood T cells in healthy people across ages. For the second PCR, which ran for roughly 6 to 11 cycles, a sample-barcoded 5' primer and a J-beta primer mix were used. TCRdb processed the 5' RACE reads anew with MiXCR; each CDR3 protein has one entry. The sample comprises some 800,000 distinct CDR3 sequences, approximately 44% of which are singletons, and under 20% rests with the top ten. Healthy Caucasians from Russia aged about 6 to 100 served as donors. CDR1 LGHDT and CDR2 YNNKEL come from the germline V gene (reference sequence). The CDR3 is made up of 12 amino acids. V was clipped by 2 bases and J by 11 bases, with 12 bases between them. In this sample, this clonotype turned up a few times. One base away lies a much larger clone, so this may be a sequencing read error.

This TCR was recovered from a man aged 55 to 70 in good health. The sequenced material came from blood. J is TRBJ2-5 and V is TRBV3-1, with D possibly being TRBD2 (6 bases). The CDR3 sequence: CASSQNSGEQYF. DNA of the CDR3: TGTGCCAGCAGCCAAAATAGCGGTGAGCAGTACTTC.